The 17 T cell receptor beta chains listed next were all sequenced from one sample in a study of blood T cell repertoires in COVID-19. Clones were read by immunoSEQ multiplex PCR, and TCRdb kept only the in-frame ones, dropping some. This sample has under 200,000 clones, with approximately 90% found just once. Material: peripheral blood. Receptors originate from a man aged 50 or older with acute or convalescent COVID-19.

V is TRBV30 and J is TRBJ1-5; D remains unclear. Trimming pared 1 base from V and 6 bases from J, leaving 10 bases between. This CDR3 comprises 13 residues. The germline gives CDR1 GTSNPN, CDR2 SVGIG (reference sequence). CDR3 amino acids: CAWSARDAQPQHF. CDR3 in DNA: TGTGCCTGGAGTGCGAGGGATGCTCAGCCCCAGCATTTT.

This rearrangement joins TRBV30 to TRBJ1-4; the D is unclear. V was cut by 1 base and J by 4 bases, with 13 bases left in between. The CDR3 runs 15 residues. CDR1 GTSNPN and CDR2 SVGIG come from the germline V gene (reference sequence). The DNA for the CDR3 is TGTGCCTGGAGTGAACCCAGCCAGCGTAATGAAAAACTGTTTTTT. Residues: CAWSEPSQRNEKLFF.

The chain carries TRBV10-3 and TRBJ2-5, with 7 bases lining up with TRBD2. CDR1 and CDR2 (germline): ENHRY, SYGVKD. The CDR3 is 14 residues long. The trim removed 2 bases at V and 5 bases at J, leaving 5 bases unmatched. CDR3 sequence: CAISEQRGEETQYF. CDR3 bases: TGTGCCATCAGTGAGCAGCGGGGAGAGGAGACCCAGTACTTC.

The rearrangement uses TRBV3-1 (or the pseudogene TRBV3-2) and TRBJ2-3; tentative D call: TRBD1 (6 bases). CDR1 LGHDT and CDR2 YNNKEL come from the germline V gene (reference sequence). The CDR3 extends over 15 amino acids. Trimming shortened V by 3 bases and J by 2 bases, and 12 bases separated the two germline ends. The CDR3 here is CASSQKQGDTDTQYF. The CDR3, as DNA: TGTGCCAGCAGCCAGAAACAGGGAGACACAGATACGCAGTATTTT.

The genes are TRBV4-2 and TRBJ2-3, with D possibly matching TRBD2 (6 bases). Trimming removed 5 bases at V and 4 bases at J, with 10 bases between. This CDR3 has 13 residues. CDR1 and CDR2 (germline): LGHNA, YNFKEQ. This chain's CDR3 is CASSTRDSDTQYF. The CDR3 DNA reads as TGTGCCAGCAGCACTCGGGACTCAGATACGCAGTATTTT.

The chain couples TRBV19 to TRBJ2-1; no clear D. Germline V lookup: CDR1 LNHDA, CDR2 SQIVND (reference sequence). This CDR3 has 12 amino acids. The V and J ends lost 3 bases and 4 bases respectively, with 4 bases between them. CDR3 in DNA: TGTGCCAGTAGTATTAGTTACAATGAGCAGTTCTTC. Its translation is CASSISYNEQFF.

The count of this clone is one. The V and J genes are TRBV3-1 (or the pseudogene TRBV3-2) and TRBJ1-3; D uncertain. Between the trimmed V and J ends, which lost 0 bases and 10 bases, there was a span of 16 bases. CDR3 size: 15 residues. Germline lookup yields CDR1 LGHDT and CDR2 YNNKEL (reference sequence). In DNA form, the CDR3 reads TGTGCCAGCAGCCAAGACACAATCATTGAATCTACCATATATTTT. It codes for CASSQDTIIESTIYF.

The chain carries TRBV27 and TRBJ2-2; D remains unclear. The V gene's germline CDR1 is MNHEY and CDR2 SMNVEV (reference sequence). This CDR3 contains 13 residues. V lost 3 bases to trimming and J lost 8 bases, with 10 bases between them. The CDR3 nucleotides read TGTGCCAGCAGTTTGAGTATGACTGGGGAGCTGTTTTTT. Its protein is CASSLSMTGELFF.

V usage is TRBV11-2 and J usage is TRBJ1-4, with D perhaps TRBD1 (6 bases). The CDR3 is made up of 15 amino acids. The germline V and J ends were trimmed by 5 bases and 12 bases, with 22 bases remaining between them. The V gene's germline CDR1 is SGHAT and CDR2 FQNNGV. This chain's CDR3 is CASSPGEGHNTELFF. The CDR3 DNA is TGTGCCAGCAGCCCAGGGGAGGGACACAATACAGAACTGTTTTTT.

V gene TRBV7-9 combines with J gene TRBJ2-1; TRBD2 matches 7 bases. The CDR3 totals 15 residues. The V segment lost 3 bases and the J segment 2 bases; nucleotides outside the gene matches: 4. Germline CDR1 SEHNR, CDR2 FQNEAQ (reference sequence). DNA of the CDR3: TGTGCCAGCAGCTTTACTAGCGAACCCTACAATGAGCAGTTCTTC. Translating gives CASSFTSEPYNEQFF.

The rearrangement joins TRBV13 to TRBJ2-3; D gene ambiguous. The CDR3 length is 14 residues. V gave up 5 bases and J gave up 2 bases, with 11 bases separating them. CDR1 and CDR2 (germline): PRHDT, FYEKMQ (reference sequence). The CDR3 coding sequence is TGTGCCAGCAGCAGTAGTGCTTCCACAGATACGCAGTATTTT. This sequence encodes CASSSSASTDTQYF.

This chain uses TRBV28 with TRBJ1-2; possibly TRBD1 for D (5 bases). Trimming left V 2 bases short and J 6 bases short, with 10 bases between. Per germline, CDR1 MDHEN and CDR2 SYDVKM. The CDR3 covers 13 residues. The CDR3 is CASSLPGGNGYTF. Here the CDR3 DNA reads TGTGCCAGCAGTTTACCGGGGGGTAATGGCTACACCTTC.

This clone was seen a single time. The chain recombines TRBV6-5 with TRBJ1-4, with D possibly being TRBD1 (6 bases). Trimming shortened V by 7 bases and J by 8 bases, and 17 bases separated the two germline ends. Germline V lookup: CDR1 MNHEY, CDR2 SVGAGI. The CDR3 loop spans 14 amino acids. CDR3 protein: CASKQGLTEEKLFF. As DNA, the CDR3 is TGTGCCAGCAAACAGGGTCTGACGGAGGAAAAACTGTTTTTT.

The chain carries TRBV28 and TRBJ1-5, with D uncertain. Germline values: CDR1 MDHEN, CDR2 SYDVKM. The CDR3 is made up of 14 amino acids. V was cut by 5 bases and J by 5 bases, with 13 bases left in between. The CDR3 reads CASSTKELYQPQHF. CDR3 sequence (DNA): TGTGCCAGCAGTACTAAGGAGTTGTATCAGCCCCAGCATTTT.

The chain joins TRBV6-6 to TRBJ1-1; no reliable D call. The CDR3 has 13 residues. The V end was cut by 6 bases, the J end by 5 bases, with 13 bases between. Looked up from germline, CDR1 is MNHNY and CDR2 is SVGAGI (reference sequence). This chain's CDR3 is CASSHSLATEAFF. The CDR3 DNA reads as TGTGCCAGCAGCCACTCTTTAGCGACTGAAGCTTTCTTT.

The CDR3 loop is CASSSGQGYYEQYF. Here the CDR3 DNA reads TGTGCCAGCAGTTCGGGACAAGGATACTACGAGCAGTACTTC. The chain combines TRBV28 with TRBJ2-7, with TRBD1 as a possible D gene (6 bases). V was shortened by 4 bases and J by 3 bases, with 13 bases between the two germline ends. The germline V gene encodes CDR1 MDHEN and CDR2 SYDVKM. The CDR3 sequence is 14 residues long.

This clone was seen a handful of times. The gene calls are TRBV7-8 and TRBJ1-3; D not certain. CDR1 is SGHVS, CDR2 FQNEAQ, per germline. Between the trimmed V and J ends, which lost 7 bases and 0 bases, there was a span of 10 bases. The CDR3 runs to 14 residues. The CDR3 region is CASKEQSSGNTIYF. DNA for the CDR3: TGTGCCAGCAAAGAACAGTCCTCTGGAAACACCATATATTTT. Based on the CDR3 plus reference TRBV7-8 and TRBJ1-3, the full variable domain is GAGVSQSPRYKVAKRGQDVALRCDPISGHVSLFWYQQALGQGPEFLTYFQNEAQLDKSGLPSDRFFAERPEGSVSTLKIQRTQQEDSAVYLCASKEQSSGNTIYFGEGSWLTVV.